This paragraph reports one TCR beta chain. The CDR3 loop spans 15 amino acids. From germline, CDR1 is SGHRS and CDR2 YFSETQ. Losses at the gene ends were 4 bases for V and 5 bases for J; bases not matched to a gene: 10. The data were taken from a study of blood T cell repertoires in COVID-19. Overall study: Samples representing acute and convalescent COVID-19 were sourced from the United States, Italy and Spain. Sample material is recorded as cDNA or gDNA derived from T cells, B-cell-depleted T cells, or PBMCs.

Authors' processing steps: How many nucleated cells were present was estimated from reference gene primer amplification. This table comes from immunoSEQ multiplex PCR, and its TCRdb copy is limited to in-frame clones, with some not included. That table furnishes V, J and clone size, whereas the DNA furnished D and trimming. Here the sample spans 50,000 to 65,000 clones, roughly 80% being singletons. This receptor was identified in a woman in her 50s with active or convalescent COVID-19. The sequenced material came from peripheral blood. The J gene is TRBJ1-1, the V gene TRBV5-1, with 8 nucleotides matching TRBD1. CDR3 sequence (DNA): TGCGCCAGCAGCCCTGGACAGGGAAGAACAACTGAAGCTTTCTTT. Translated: CASSPGQGRTTEAFF.